This entry lists 5 T cell receptor beta chains sequenced from one sample in a study of cytomegalovirus exposure and HLA in healthy donors. The PCR used 60 Vbeta and 13 Jbeta primers. Assay: immunoSEQ multiplex PCR; the TCRdb copy retains only in-frame clones and omits some. The sample has about 140,000 clones, around 80% seen once; the top ten hold 6.8%. The sample was PBMCs. These receptors all come from a man aged 35-49 years in good health and CMV-seropositive.

This sequence joins TRBV5-4 and TRBJ1-6; D ambiguous. The CDR3 sequence is 14 residues long. Trimming stripped 0 bases from V and 6 bases from J, with 7 bases between. From germline, CDR1 is SGHNT and CDR2 YYREEE (reference sequence). CDR3 nucleotides: TGTGCCAGCAGCTTGGCACGGGTTAATTCACCCCTCCACTTT. Translating gives CASSLARVNSPLHF.

The chain employs TRBV19 and TRBJ2-1; 14 bases agree with TRBD2. The CDR3 has 16 amino acids. Per germline, CDR1 LNHDA and CDR2 SQIVND (reference sequence). The trim removed 4 bases at V and 8 bases at J, leaving 7 bases unmatched. CDR3: CASSTGTSGSWYEQFF. The CDR3 bases are TGTGCCAGTAGTACTGGGACTAGCGGGAGTTGGTATGAGCAGTTCTTC.

This clone was detected only a few times. Other DNA sequences from this sample encode an identical CDR3 as well. The V and J genes are TRBV7-3 and TRBJ2-7; TRBD2 aligns across 10 bases. The V gene end was trimmed by 0 bases and the J gene end by 5 bases; junction bases not matched to a gene: 4. Germline CDR1 and CDR2: SGHTA and FQGTGA. This CDR3 is built from 15 residues. CDR3 residues: CASSLTGLAGDEQYF. The DNA for the CDR3 is TGTGCCAGCAGCTTAACAGGGCTAGCGGGAGACGAGCAGTACTTC.

The J gene is TRBJ1-1, the V gene TRBV9; maybe TRBD1 (5 bases). Between the trimmed V and J ends, which lost 4 bases and 0 bases, there was a span of 16 bases. This CDR3 has 16 residues. CDR1 SGDLS and CDR2 YYNGEE come from the germline V gene. In nucleotides, the CDR3 is TGTGCCAGCAGCACGGGGGTGATAAGCATGAACACTGAAGCTTTCTTT. As protein: CASSTGVISMNTEAFF.

The chain has TRBV28 and TRBJ1-2; D is possibly TRBD1 (6 bases). Trimming stripped 6 bases from V and 2 bases from J, with 16 bases between. In germline, CDR1 is MDHEN, CDR2 SYDVKM. This CDR3 spans 15 amino acids. CDR3 bases: TGTGCCAGCAGCGATTACAGGGACTACAACTATGGCTACACCTTC. It encodes CASSDYRDYNYGYTF.